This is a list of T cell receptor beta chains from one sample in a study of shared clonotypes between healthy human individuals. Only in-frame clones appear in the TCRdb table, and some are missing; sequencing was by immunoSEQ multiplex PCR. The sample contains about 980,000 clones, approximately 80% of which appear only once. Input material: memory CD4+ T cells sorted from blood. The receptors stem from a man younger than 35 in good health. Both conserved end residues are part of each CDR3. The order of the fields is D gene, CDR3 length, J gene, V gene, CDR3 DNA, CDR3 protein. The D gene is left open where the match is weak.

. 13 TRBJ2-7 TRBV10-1 TGCGCCAGCAGCGATCGGGGGTCCTACGAGCAGTACTTC CASSDRGSYEQYF
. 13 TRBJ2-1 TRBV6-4 TGTGCCAGCAGTGTTCAGGAGGGAAATGAGCAGTTCTTC CASSVQEGNEQFF
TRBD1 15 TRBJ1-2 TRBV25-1 TGTGCCAGCAGTGGATCAGGGGGCTTGAACTATGGCTACACCTTC CASSGSGGLNYGYTF
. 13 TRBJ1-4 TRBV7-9 TGTGCCAGCAGCTTATCGGTTGATGAAAAACTGTTTTTT CASSLSVDEKLFF
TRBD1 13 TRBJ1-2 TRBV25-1 TGTGCCAGCAGTGAGGGGACAGTCTATGGCTACACCTTC CASSEGTVYGYTF
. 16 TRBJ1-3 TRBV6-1 TGTGCCAGCAGTGAAGGGCAGGGAAAAGCTGGAAACACCATATATTTT CASSEGQGKAGNTIYF
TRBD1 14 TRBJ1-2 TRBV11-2 TGTGCCAGCAGCCCTGACAGGGCTAACTATGGCTACACCTTC CASSPDRANYGYTF
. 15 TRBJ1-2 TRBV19 TGTGCCAGTAGTATGTACACGAAGGCTAACTATGGCTACACCTTC CASSMYTKANYGYTF
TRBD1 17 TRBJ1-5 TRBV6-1 TGTGCCAGCAGTGTGGGACAGGGGGGTAGTAGCAATCAGCCCCAGCATTTT CASSVGQGGSSNQPQHF
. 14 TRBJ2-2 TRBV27 TGTGCCAGCACTCAGGGGTTTACGACCGGGGAGCTGTTTTTT CASTQGFTTGELFF
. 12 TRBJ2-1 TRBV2 TGTGCCAGCAGTGATAGCCGGCGTGAGCAGTTCTTC CASSDSRREQFF
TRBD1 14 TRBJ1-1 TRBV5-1 TGCGCCAGCAGCACCCGACAGGGGCGTACTGAAGCTTTCTTT CASSTRQGRTEAFF
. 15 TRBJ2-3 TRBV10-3 TGTGCCATCAGTGGGCGGGCTGGAAATGCAGATACGCAGTATTTT CAISGRAGNADTQYF
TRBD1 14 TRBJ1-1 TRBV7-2 TGTGCCAGCAGCCCCGCAGGGGGAATTGCCGAAGCTTTCTTT CASSPAGGIAEAFF
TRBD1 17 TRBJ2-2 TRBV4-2 TGTGCCAGCAGCCCCTCGGGACAGGGGCTTGGCACCGGGGAGCTGTTTTTT CASSPSGQGLGTGELFF
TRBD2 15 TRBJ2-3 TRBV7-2 TGTGCCAGCAGCTTAACCGGACTAGTGACAGATACGCAGTATTTT CASSLTGLVTDTQYF
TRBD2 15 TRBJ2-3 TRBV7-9 TGTGCCAGCAGCTTACAAACGGGAGGAACAGATACGCAGTATTTT CASSLQTGGTDTQYF
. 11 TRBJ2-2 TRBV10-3 TGTGCCATCCAGGTGGGCGGGGAGCTGTTTTTT CAIQVGGELFF
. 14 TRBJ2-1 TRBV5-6 TGTGCCAGCAGCTTGGGCAGGTCCTACAATGAGCAGTTCTTC CASSLGRSYNEQFF
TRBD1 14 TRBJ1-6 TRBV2 TGTGCCAGCAGAGGACAGGGGAATAATTCACCCCTCCACTTT CASRGQGNNSPLHF